This entry lists 18 T cell receptor beta chains sequenced from one sample in a study. In TCRdb, the 5' RACE reads were re-called with MiXCR into one record per CDR3 protein. This table holds approximately 40,000 distinct CDR3 sequences, under 25% found once. Tregs were sorted as CD4+CD25+CD127-/low cells. The sequenced sample consisted of Tregs sorted from blood. The receptors here all came from a female donor with breast cancer.

This chain uses TRBV27 with TRBJ2-3, with TRBD2 identical over 9 bases. Trimming took 5 bases from V and 3 from J; bases not matched to a gene: 9. CDR1 MNHEY and CDR2 SMNVEV come from the germline V gene (reference sequence). The length of the CDR3 is 16 residues. CDR3: CASSPPSAGGTDTQYF. DNA of the CDR3: TGTGCCAGCAGTCCCCCCAGCGCGGGAGGGACAGATACGCAGTATTTT.

This clonotype appeared a few times. The rearrangement joins TRBV12-3 or TRBV12-4 to TRBJ2-7; 9 bases line up with TRBD2. This CDR3 is 14 amino acids long. The V gene end was trimmed by 7 bases and the J gene end by 4 bases; junction bases not matched to a gene: 8. DNA of the CDR3: TGTGCCAGCACCCCGGGACTAGCTGGTTACGAGCAGTACTTC. Encoded protein: CASTPGLAGYEQYF.

This clonotype was picked up a small number of times. The V call is TRBV5-1, the J call TRBJ2-7; a weak D match, TRBD2 (6 bases). The CDR3 covers 16 residues. CDR1 is SGHRS, CDR2 YFSETQ, per germline. V lost 4 bases and J lost 7, with 24 bases in between. CDR3 sequence: CASSPIAASSYNEQYF. The CDR3 region has the DNA TGCGCCAGCAGCCCTATAGCGGCGAGCTCCTACAATGAGCAGTACTTC.

This clonotype was observed many times. The chain uses TRBV7-9 and TRBJ1-5; D not resolved. The germline V gene has CDR1 SEHNR and CDR2 FQNEAQ (reference sequence). The CDR3 contains 14 residues. The V end lost 2 bases, the J end lost 5 bases, and 10 bases lay between the germline ends. The DNA for the CDR3 is TGTGCCAGCAGCTTAATGGCCGTTGATCAGCCCCAGCATTTT. Encoded protein: CASSLMAVDQPQHF.

A note on this clonotype: An end of the junction differs from the germline gene, which may be a read error. This CDR3 reads CTSRAGQAETEAFF. The CDR3 nucleotides read TGTACCAGCAGAGCGGGACAGGCGGAAACTGAAGCTTTCTTT. V gene TRBV6-2 or TRBV6-3 combines with J gene TRBJ1-1; 8 bases are shared with TRBD1. The CDR3 is 14 residues long. CDR1 and CDR2 (germline): MNHEY, SVGEGT.

As to this clonotype: With a much larger clone just one base away, this may be a read error. The CDR3, as DNA: TGTGCCAGCAACCAAGATCAGGGTTATGGCTACACCTTC. It yields the protein CASNQDQGYGYTF. The chain combines TRBV14 with TRBJ1-2; D may be TRBD1 (5 bases). Germline lookup yields CDR1 SGHDN and CDR2 FVKESK. CDR3 length: 13 amino acids.

Note on this clonotype: This may be a read error: a much more frequent sequence differs by one nucleotide. This chain connects TRBV27 to TRBJ2-3; D ambiguous. Germline CDR1 MNHEY, CDR2 SMNVEV (reference sequence). The CDR3 sequence is 14 residues long. The V and J ends lost 8 bases and 10 bases respectively, with 22 bases between them. The CDR3: CASAVNPRAAAQYF. The CDR3, as DNA: TGTGCCAGCGCAGTGAACCCTAGGGCCGCTGCGCAGTATTTT.

The chain is built from TRBV28 and TRBJ2-5; TRBD1 might be the D (5 bases). V was trimmed by 4 bases and J by 1 base, leaving 19 bases between them. Per the germline V gene, CDR1 is MDHEN and CDR2 is SYDVKM. The CDR3 consists of 17 residues. The CDR3 region has the DNA TGTGCCAGCAGTTCCCCCTCGCCCCAGACAGTCCAAGAGACCCAGTACTTC. Translated, it gives CASSSPSPQTVQETQYF.

This clonotype was seen at least ten times. The chain is built from TRBV4-1 and TRBJ2-3; 7 bases align to TRBD1. The CDR3 is made up of 15 amino acids. The junction had 5 bases not matched to a gene; V was cut back by 1 base and J by 4 bases. The germline gives CDR1 MGHRA, CDR2 YSYEKL. CDR3 sequence (DNA): TGCGCCAGCAGCCAAGTGACAGGGTGGGCAGATACGCAGTATTTT. Its protein is CASSQVTGWADTQYF.

The V and J genes are TRBV9 and TRBJ1-1, with a possible D match to TRBD1 (6 bases). The CDR3 has 13 amino acids. Per germline, CDR1 SGDLS and CDR2 YYNGEE. V dropped 0 bases and J dropped 3 bases, with 6 bases sitting between them. The chain's CDR3 is CASSVGGHTEAFF. Written as DNA, the CDR3 is TGTGCCAGCAGCGTAGGGGGGCACACTGAAGCTTTCTTT.

This clonotype was observed many times. The chain is built from TRBV5-1 and TRBJ1-1, with 7 nucleotides matching TRBD1. This CDR3 is built from 15 residues. Germline CDR1 is SGHRS and CDR2 is YFSETQ. Trimming took 0 bases from V and 4 from J; bases not matched to a gene: 6. The CDR3 loop is CASSLETGMTTEAFF. CDR3 nucleotides: TGCGCCAGCAGCTTGGAGACAGGGATGACCACTGAAGCTTTCTTT.

V gene TRBV7-8 combines with J gene TRBJ2-3, with 7 bases lining up with TRBD1. Trimming removed 4 bases from V and 4 bases from J; junction bases left unmatched: 14. The V gene's germline CDR1 is SGHVS and CDR2 FQNEAQ. CDR3 length: 17 residues. CDR3 protein: CASSSYLTGERADTQYF. The CDR3 DNA reads as TGTGCCAGCAGCTCCTACCTCACAGGGGAAAGGGCAGATACGCAGTATTTT.

This clonotype has just a few counts. The rearrangement links TRBV13 to TRBJ2-3; D perhaps matches TRBD2 (6 bases). This CDR3 spans 16 amino acids. Trimming removed 5 bases at V and 1 base at J, with 16 bases between. Per germline, CDR1 PRHDT and CDR2 FYEKMQ (reference sequence). CDR3 in DNA: TGTGCCAGCAGCCCGGAACCCGGGACTGGCACAGATACGCAGTATTTT. This translates into CASSPEPGTGTDTQYF.

The chain links TRBV5-1 to TRBJ2-5, with 7 bases that match TRBD1. This CDR3 contains 14 residues. Germline CDR1 SGHRS, CDR2 YFSETQ. V shed 7 bases, J shed 5 bases, and the junction held 11 bases outside the gene matches. The CDR3 protein is CASGPGQAQETQYF. The CDR3 DNA is TGCGCCAGCGGACCTGGACAGGCCCAGGAGACCCAGTACTTC. Full variable domain (missing parts from reference TRBV5-1 and TRBJ2-5): KAGVTQTPRYLIKTRGQQVTLSCSPISGHRSVSWYQQTPGQGLQFLFEYFSETQRNKGNFPGRFSGRQFSNSRSEMNVSTLELGDSALYLCASGPGQAQETQYFGPGTRLLVL.

As for this clonotype: One end of the junction fails to match germline, which may point to a read error. The chain uses TRBV27 and TRBJ1-6; D remains unclear. Per germline, CDR1 MNHEY and CDR2 SMNVEV (reference sequence). The CDR3 is 13 residues long. CDR3 bases: TGTGCCAGCAGTTTAGCAGGCTTTGGACCCTTCCACTTT. As protein: CASSLAGFGPFHF.

This sequence joins TRBV6-1 and TRBJ2-5, with D possibly TRBD1 on 5 matching bases. Germline V lookup: CDR1 MNHNS, CDR2 SASEGT. Trimming took 3 bases from V and 2 from J, leaving 7 bases between them. This CDR3 spans 13 amino acids. CDR3 region: CASSDNRQETQYF. The DNA of the CDR3 is TGTGCCAGCAGTGATAACAGGCAAGAGACCCAGTACTTC.

In this sample, this clonotype turned up many times. The CDR3 reads CASSSRQAIYQPQHF. CDR3 nucleotides: TGTGCCAGCAGCTCTCGACAGGCAATTTATCAGCCCCAGCATTTT. The rearrangement joins TRBV5-6 to TRBJ1-5; tentative D call: TRBD1 (6 bases). The CDR3 loop spans 15 amino acids. V gave up 3 bases and J gave up 5 bases, with 15 bases separating them. Looked up from germline, CDR1 is SGHDT and CDR2 is YYEEEE.

Only one count was recorded for this clonotype. V usage is TRBV15 and J usage is TRBJ2-5; D unresolved. Trimming pared 0 bases from V and 5 bases from J, leaving 13 bases between. The CDR3 is made up of 15 amino acids. Germline CDR1 LNHNV, CDR2 YYDKDF (reference sequence). CDR3 amino acids: CATSRDGRFRETQYF. In DNA form, the CDR3 reads TGTGCCACCAGCAGAGACGGACGGTTTCGGGAGACCCAGTACTTC.